What follows are 29 T cell receptor beta chains derived from one specimen sequenced in a study of T cell responses to AZD1222 COVID-19 vaccine. TCRdb's table, derived via immunoSEQ multiplex PCR, lists solely in-frame clones and lacks some. The sample includes 150,000 or so clones, more than 75% of them seen just once. Sample: peripheral blood, taken 28 days after the second AZD1222 dose. Receptor source: an adult who received the AZD1222 COVID-19 vaccine.

This clone was counted once. This chain uses TRBV10-3 with TRBJ2-1; 8 positions agree with TRBD2. With 11 bases clipped from V and 6 bases from J, the junction kept 6 bases outside the gene matches. Per the germline V gene, CDR1 is ENHRY and CDR2 is SYGVKD. The length of the CDR3 is 12 residues. CDR3 sequence: CADSGAPNEQFF. As DNA, the CDR3 is TGTGCCGATAGCGGGGCCCCCAATGAGCAGTTCTTC.

The chain uses TRBV19 and TRBJ2-7; a weak D match, TRBD1 (5 bases). The CDR3 has 13 amino acids. Germline assignment: CDR1 LNHDA and CDR2 SQIVND (reference sequence). V was clipped by 4 bases and J by 3 bases, with 10 bases between them. For the CDR3, the DNA is TGTGCCAGTAGTAGACGAGACAGCTACGAGCAGTACTTC. Protein product: CASSRRDSYEQYF.

The rearrangement uses TRBV5-6 and TRBJ1-6, with D unresolved. CDR1 SGHDT and CDR2 YYEEEE come from the germline V gene. V was cut by 0 bases and J by 9 bases, with 4 bases left in between. The CDR3 extends over 12 amino acids. The CDR3 bases are TGTGCCAGCAGCTTGGGTCGTTCACCCCTCCACTTT. This gives the protein CASSLGRSPLHF. The full variable domain, in which reference TRBV5-6 and TRBJ1-6 provide the parts outside the CDR3, is DAGVTQSPTHLIKTRGQQVTLRCSPKSGHDTVSWYQQALGQGPQFIFQYYEEEERQRGNFPDRFSGHQFPNYSSELNVNALLLGDSALYLCASSLGRSPLHFGNGTRLTVT.

V gene TRBV5-1 combines with J gene TRBJ1-4; possibly TRBD1 for D (6 bases). Germline loops: CDR1 SGHRS, CDR2 YFSETQ. The CDR3 has 17 amino acids. Trimming removed 0 bases at V and 8 bases at J, with 20 bases between. CDR3 amino acids: CASSLAGVSGVGEKLFF. DNA for the CDR3: TGCGCCAGCAGCTTGGCTGGCGTTTCAGGGGTTGGCGAAAAACTGTTTTTT.

The chain links TRBV24-1 to TRBJ1-2, with unresolved D. Looked up from germline, CDR1 is KGHDR and CDR2 is SFDVKD. Trimming left V 4 bases short and J 5 bases short, with 10 bases between. The CDR3 is made up of 13 amino acids. CDR3 nucleotides: TGTGCCACCAGTGACCCTCTTAGTTATGGCTACACCTTC. This sequence encodes CATSDPLSYGYTF.

V is TRBV7-9 and J is TRBJ1-2; D is perhaps TRBD1 (6 bases). Germline assignment: CDR1 SEHNR and CDR2 FQNEAQ (reference sequence). The CDR3 has 15 amino acids. V lost 1 base, J lost 5 bases, and 14 bases lay in between. Written as DNA, the CDR3 is TGTGCCAGCAGCTTAGGGGCGGGACAAATATATGGCTACACCTTC. Protein: CASSLGAGQIYGYTF.

The CDR3 region is CASSLLRGSGSRVYF. In nucleotides, the CDR3 is TGTGCCAGCAGCCTGCTCAGGGGGAGTGGTTCCAGGGTTTATTTT. The J gene is TRBJ1-3, the V gene TRBV7-2, with TRBD1 matching over 7 bases. The CDR3 runs to 15 residues. In germline, CDR1 is SGHTA, CDR2 FQGNSA. Trimming at V came to 5 bases and at J to 16 bases, leaving 20 bases not matched to a gene. Filled out from reference TRBV7-2 and TRBJ1-3, the complete variable domain reads GAGVSQSPSNKVTEKGKDVELRCDPISGHTALYWYRQSLGQGLEFLIYFQGNSAPDKSGLPSDRFSAERTGGSVSTLTIQRTQQEDSAVYLCASSLLRGSGSRVYFGEGSWLTVV.

The CDR3 loop reads CASSLASYYGYTF. In DNA, the CDR3 is TGTGCCAGCAGCTTAGCCAGTTACTATGGCTACACCTTC. The chain carries TRBV7-4 and TRBJ1-2; no definite D call. Germline CDR1 and CDR2: SGHVT and SQSDAQ. The V gene lost 0 bases and the J gene lost 3 bases, with 5 bases spanning the gap. CDR3 length equals 13 residues.

This chain joins TRBV7-9 and TRBJ1-6; D ambiguous. The ends were cut back, 5 bases at V and 15 bases at J, with 14 bases in the middle. This CDR3 spans 12 amino acids. The germline gives CDR1 SEHNR, CDR2 FQNEAQ (reference sequence). CDR3 sequence: CASSPNFKHLHF. In DNA, the CDR3 is TGTGCCAGCAGCCCAAACTTTAAACACCTCCACTTT.

This chain links TRBV29-1 with TRBJ1-2, with 8 nucleotides matching TRBD1. Per germline, CDR1 SQVTM and CDR2 ANQGSEA. The V segment lost 4 bases and the J segment 8 bases; nucleotides outside the gene matches: 9. The CDR3 runs to 13 residues. The CDR3 region is CSVGTGQGSGYTF. CDR3 bases: TGCAGCGTTGGAACAGGACAGGGTAGCGGCTACACCTTC.

J is TRBJ2-7 and V is TRBV5-1; D tentatively reads TRBD1 or TRBD2 (5 bases each). The germline V and J ends were trimmed by 2 bases and 1 base, with 13 bases remaining between them. This CDR3 has 15 residues. Germline CDR1 reads SGHRS; CDR2 reads YFSETQ. In DNA, the CDR3 is TGCGCCAGCAGCTTAGCGGCAGGGCGGTCCTACGAGCAGTACTTC. The encoded protein is CASSLAAGRSYEQYF.

V gene TRBV27 combines with J gene TRBJ1-5; unclear D gene. From germline, CDR1 is MNHEY and CDR2 SMNVEV (reference sequence). Trimming stripped 2 bases from V and 0 bases from J, with 8 bases between. CDR3 length equals 15 residues. The CDR3 nucleotides read TGTGCCAGCAGTTTAATCGGGGATAGCAATCAGCCCCAGCATTTT. Amino acids: CASSLIGDSNQPQHF.

The J gene is TRBJ2-1, the V gene TRBV4-2; D gene unclear. The germline V and J ends were trimmed by 0 bases and 3 bases, with 12 bases remaining between them. CDR1 and CDR2 (germline): LGHNA, YNFKEQ. The CDR3 consists of 16 residues. CDR3 residues: CASSQDRSTYYNEQFF. CDR3 nucleotides: TGTGCCAGCAGCCAAGATCGGTCCACTTACTACAATGAGCAGTTCTTC.

The chain recombines TRBV3-1 (or the pseudogene TRBV3-2) with TRBJ1-2; the D is unclear. The CDR3 has 14 residues. V was clipped by 1 base and J by 3 bases, with 9 bases between them. The germline gives CDR1 LGHDT, CDR2 YNNKEL (reference sequence). The chain's CDR3 is CASSQGGGDYGYTF. The CDR3 DNA is TGTGCCAGCAGCCAAGGTGGAGGAGACTATGGCTACACCTTC.

CDR3 sequence: CASSRRGENIQYF. CDR3 coding DNA: TGTGCCAGCAGCCGACGGGGTGAAAACATTCAGTACTTC. V gene TRBV5-5 combines with J gene TRBJ2-4; D is possibly TRBD2 (5 bases). V lost 4 bases and J 5 bases, leaving 10 bases between the germline ends. Germline CDR1 is SGHKS and CDR2 is YYEKEE (reference sequence). This CDR3 is built from 13 residues. Filled out from reference TRBV5-5 and TRBJ2-4, the complete variable domain reads DAGVTQSPTHLIKTRGQQVTLRCSPISGHKSVSWYQQVLGQGPQFIFQYYEKEERGRGNFPDRFSARQFPNYSSELNVNALLLGDSALYLCASSRRGENIQYFGAGTRLSVL.

The chain recombines TRBV5-6 with TRBJ2-7, with D possibly TRBD2 on 5 matching bases. Trimming pared 0 bases from V and 2 bases from J, leaving 9 bases between. Germline CDR1 reads SGHDT; CDR2 reads YYEEEE. The CDR3 extends over 14 amino acids. DNA for the CDR3: TGTGCCAGCAGCTTGGGCGGGTGGGCCTACGAGCAGTACTTC. Translated, it gives CASSLGGWAYEQYF.

The chain couples TRBV11-3 to TRBJ2-6; 7 bases agree with TRBD1. The V gene's germline CDR1 is SGHNT and CDR2 YENEEA. The CDR3 has 15 amino acids. Trimming removed 5 bases from V and 2 bases from J; junction bases left unmatched: 3. Here the CDR3 DNA reads TGTGCCAGCAGCGCAGGGGGAACTGGGGCCAACGTCCTGACTTTC. Translating gives CASSAGGTGANVLTF.

CDR3 residues: CASSQSGGVDTQYF. In DNA, the CDR3 is TGTGCCAGCAGCCAGAGTGGAGGGGTAGATACGCAGTATTTT. This sequence joins TRBV3-1 (or the pseudogene TRBV3-2) and TRBJ2-3, with D tentatively TRBD2 (6 bases). Per germline, CDR1 LGHDT and CDR2 YNNKEL (reference sequence). This CDR3 contains 14 residues. Trimming stripped 3 bases from V and 5 bases from J, with 12 bases between.

The rearrangement links TRBV6-4 to TRBJ1-4, with 9 bases lining up with TRBD1. Germline loops: CDR1 MRHNA, CDR2 SNTAGT. The CDR3 is 13 amino acids. J gave up 6 bases and V 6 bases, and 2 bases lay outside the gene matches. The CDR3 coding sequence is TGTGCCAGCAGGTGGACAGGGGATGAAAAACTGTTTTTT. As protein: CASRWTGDEKLFF.

The chain is built from TRBV7-3 and TRBJ2-3, with D possibly being TRBD1 (6 bases). Germline V gene sequence: CDR1 SGHTA, CDR2 FQGTGA. There are 14 residues in the CDR3. Trimming removed 4 bases at V and 2 bases at J, with 10 bases between. DNA for the CDR3: TGTGCCAGCAGCTCCGACAGGTACACAGATACGCAGTATTTT. It encodes CASSSDRYTDTQYF.

The chain couples TRBV27 to TRBJ1-2, with D unresolved. This CDR3 is 13 amino acids long. Germline CDR1 reads MNHEY; CDR2 reads SMNVEV (reference sequence). V lost 4 bases and J 4 bases, leaving 10 bases between the germline ends. The CDR3 nucleotides are TGTGCCAGCAGTTCCTGGGGTTCCTATGGCTACACCTTC. Translating gives CASSSWGSYGYTF.

V and J are TRBV5-1 and TRBJ1-3; tentative D call: TRBD1 (6 bases). Looked up from germline, CDR1 is SGHRS and CDR2 is YFSETQ. The CDR3 covers 15 residues. The V gene lost 0 bases and the J gene lost 0 bases, with 7 bases spanning the gap. The CDR3 DNA reads as TGCGCCAGCAGCTTGGGGACAGCCTCTGGAAACACCATATATTTT. Its protein is CASSLGTASGNTIYF.

The rearrangement joins TRBV5-1 to TRBJ1-2; D is perhaps TRBD1 (5 bases). Deletions cut 4 bases from V and 3 bases from J, with 13 bases between. Germline values: CDR1 SGHRS, CDR2 YFSETQ. The CDR3 has 14 residues. The CDR3, as DNA: TGCGCCAGCAGCCCTCGGACAAATTACTATGGCTACACCTTC. Encoded protein: CASSPRTNYYGYTF.

The CDR3: CASSQLGLAKNIQYF. In nucleotides, the CDR3 is TGCGCCAGCAGCCAACTGGGACTAGCCAAAAACATTCAGTACTTC. This sequence joins TRBV4-1 and TRBJ2-4; D might be TRBD2 (6 bases). The CDR3 is 15 residues long. V was cut by 2 bases and J by 0 bases, with 8 bases left in between. Germline CDR1 reads MGHRA; CDR2 reads YSYEKL.

The J gene is TRBJ2-1, the V gene TRBV7-2, with unresolved D. Trimming took off 2 bases at V and 7 bases at J, with 9 bases between the two ends. Germline V CDR1 and CDR2: SGHTA, FQGNSA. The CDR3 spans 13 residues. The CDR3 loop reads CASSLIGLNEQFF. In DNA, the CDR3 is TGTGCCAGCAGCTTAATTGGGTTAAATGAGCAGTTCTTC.

V and J are TRBV6-5 and TRBJ2-1; 7 nucleotides match TRBD1. CDR1 and CDR2 from the germline V gene are MNHEY and SVGAGI. J gave up 14 bases and V 2 bases, and 9 bases lay outside the gene matches. This CDR3 contains 13 residues. CDR3 sequence reads: CASSYANQGVKFF. The CDR3 DNA sequence: TGTGCCAGCAGTTACGCTAATCAGGGGGTAAAGTTCTTC.

The V call is TRBV19, the J call TRBJ1-5; D is possibly TRBD1 (5 bases). The germline V and J ends were trimmed by 4 bases and 1 base, with 11 bases remaining between them. Germline CDR1 LNHDA, CDR2 SQIVND (reference sequence). The CDR3 loop spans 15 amino acids. The CDR3 reads CASSSIGGSNQPQHF. The DNA of the CDR3 is TGTGCCAGTAGTAGTATCGGGGGAAGCAATCAGCCCCAGCATTTT.

J is TRBJ2-7 and V is TRBV11-2; D possibly corresponds to TRBD2 (7 bases). The germline CDR1 and CDR2 sequences are SGHAT and FQNNGV. This CDR3 is 14 amino acids long. Trimming took 3 bases from V and 3 from J, leaving 12 bases between them. Written as DNA, the CDR3 is TGTGCCAGCAGCTTCCACGGGGGGCGCTACGAGCAGTACTTC. Translated: CASSFHGGRYEQYF. Full variable domain (outside the CDR3, taken from reference TRBV11-2 and TRBJ2-7): EAGVAQSPRYKIIEKRQSVAFWCNPISGHATLYWYQQILGQGPKLLIQFQNNGVVDDSQLPKDRFSAERLKGVDSTLKIQPAKLEDSAVYLCASSFHGGRYEQYFGPGTRLTVT.

This clone was picked up one time. This chain connects TRBV20-1 to TRBJ1-5, with D perhaps TRBD1 (6 bases). Germline loops: CDR1 DFQATT, CDR2 SNEGSKA (reference sequence). V was trimmed by 3 bases and J by 7 bases, leaving 19 bases between them. CDR3 length: 15 amino acids. CDR3 sequence: CSASRGSGGHQPQHF. The CDR3 DNA follows: TGCAGTGCTAGTCGAGGCTCGGGGGGCCACCAGCCCCAGCATTTT.